Listed below are T cell receptor beta chains from one sample, sequenced in a study of glioma-infiltrating T cells. TCRdb fed the multiplex PCR reads into MiXCR, producing one record per CDR3 protein. Here the sample spans fewer than 500,000 distinct CDR3 sequences, approximately 42% being singletons. Sequenced material: glioma tissue, nonneoplastic brain tissue, or PBMCs (not recorded which). The receptor source for this set is a human donor with low-grade glioma or glioblastoma, undergoing nonglioma brain surgery, or in good health (not recorded which). Each CDR3 is given with its conserved first and last residue. The D gene is left open where the match is weak. The size of a clone is reported for some rows only, either as once, few or many, or as a class for expanded clones.

V gene	clone size	D gene	J gene	CDR3 DNA	CDR3 protein
TRBV4-2	-	TRBD2	TRBJ2-5	TGTGCCAGCAGCACTGGGGGGGGGACCCAGTACTTC	CASSTGGGTQYF
TRBV20-1	many	-	TRBJ1-2	TGCAGTGCTCACATAGCTCTGGGCTACACCTTC	CSAHIALGYTF
TRBV20-1	few	TRBD2	TRBJ2-1	TGCAGTGGCGGACTAGCGGGAGGGTTACTTTACAATGAGCAGTTCTTC	CSGGLAGGLLYNEQFF
TRBV20-1	few	TRBD2	TRBJ2-1	TGCAGTGCTTCAATCAATCCCCGGGACTACCCTTCTGAGCAGTTCTTC	CSASINPRDYPSEQFF
TRBV6-5	-	-	TRBJ2-5	TGTGCCATCAGTGAGTCTTCTAGCGTGCGGGAGACCCAGTACTTC	CAISESSSVRETQYF
TRBV28	many	-	TRBJ1-2	TGTGCCAGCAGTTTATCTCCAGGGGCCGCACCTAGGGGCTACACCTTC	CASSLSPGAAPRGYTF
TRBV20-1	-	-	TRBJ2-1	TGCAGTGCTCCTTCCTTAGAGGCCCCCTACAATGAGCAGTTCTTC	CSAPSLEAPYNEQFF
TRBV7-2	many	-	TRBJ2-7	TGTGCCAGCAGCCGCGGACTTGCCTCCTACGAGCAGTACTTC	CASSRGLASYEQYF
TRBV20-1	-	TRBD2	TRBJ2-3	TGCAGTGCTGAAATAGCGGGTGGCACAGATACGCAGTATTTT	CSAEIAGGTDTQYF
TRBV7-9	-	TRBD1	TRBJ1-1	TGTGCCAGCAGCTTTACAGGGGTTAGTACAATTGAAGCTTTCTTT	CASSFTGVSTIEAFF
TRBV28	-	TRBD2	TRBJ2-1	TGTGCCAGCAGTTTAAAATTGTTGGCTAGCGGGAGGGCCGCGCATGAGCAGTTCTTC	CASSLKLLASGRAAHEQFF
TRBV28	-	-	TRBJ1-1	TGTGCCAGCACCTCAACAAGGACGAACACTGAAGCTTTCTTT	CASTSTRTNTEAFF
TRBV7-2	few	-	TRBJ1-2	TGTGCCAGCAGCCCCGCTTACTACAGGGACAACTATGGCTACACCTTC	CASSPAYYRDNYGYTF
TRBV4-2	few	-	TRBJ1-6	TGTGCCAGCAGCCAAGATGGCATGGCAGACTATAATTCACCCCTCCACTTT	CASSQDGMADYNSPLHF
TRBV19	-	TRBD2	TRBJ2-1	TGTGCCAGTACCATGGGGACTAGCCTCTTTGATGAGCAGTTCTTC	CASTMGTSLFDEQFF
TRBV27	many	-	TRBJ2-5	TGTGCCAGCAGTGTATACAGGGAGCGACGAGAGACCCAGTACTTC	CASSVYRERRETQYF
TRBV20-1	-	TRBD1	TRBJ2-3	TGCAGTGCCAGTGTAGACAGGGCGGCAGATACGCAGTATTTT	CSASVDRAADTQYF
TRBV24-1	-	-	TRBJ2-3	TGTGCCACCAGGGATACAGGTTTGAGCACAGATACGCAGTATTTT	CATRDTGLSTDTQYF
TRBV2	few	TRBD1	TRBJ2-7	TGTGCCAGCCACGGACAGGGGGGCTACGAGCAGTACTTC	CASHGQGGYEQYF
TRBV7-3	few	-	TRBJ1-4	TGTGCCAGCAGCTTAAAGACAGACGCAACTAATGAAAAACTGTTTTTT	CASSLKTDATNEKLFF
TRBV20-1	-	TRBD2	TRBJ2-1	TGCAGTGCAACACTAGCGGGGACCTACAATGAGCAGTTCTTC	CSATLAGTYNEQFF
TRBV6-2/TRBV6-3	-	TRBD1	TRBJ2-7	TGTGCCAGCATATACCTTGGGGACAGCGCCTACGAGCAGTACTTC	CASIYLGDSAYEQYF
TRBV28	few	TRBD1	TRBJ2-7	TGTGCCAGCAGTGGACAGGGGCTAAAACACAAGGAAGGCGAGCAGTACTTC	CASSGQGLKHKEGEQYF
TRBV12-3/TRBV12-4	few	-	TRBJ2-5	TGTGCCAGCACCTTCGGAGGGCTAGAGACCCAGTACTTC	CASTFGGLETQYF
TRBV4-3	-	TRBD2	TRBJ2-3	TGCGCCAGCAAAACTAGCGGGCGGACAGATACGCAGTATTTT	CASKTSGRTDTQYF
TRBV7-2	few	-	TRBJ2-7	TGTGCCAGCAGCCCCCAAGTCAGGGGTCACCTCTACGAGCAGTACTTC	CASSPQVRGHLYEQYF
TRBV15	many	-	TRBJ2-7	TGTGCCACCAGCAGAGATCGAGGCGCCTACGAGCAGTACTTC	CATSRDRGAYEQYF
TRBV7-9	-	-	TRBJ2-7	TGTGCCAGCAGCCCGCCCTCAGGGGTAATCTGGGCCGAGCAGTACTTC	CASSPPSGVIWAEQYF
TRBV15	-	TRBD2	TRBJ2-1	TGTGCCACCAGCGGTAGACTAGCGGGAGGGCCGCTGGGTGAGCAGTTCTTC	CATSGRLAGGPLGEQFF
TRBV5-1	few	-	TRBJ1-1	TGCGCCAGCAGCTCATCAGGGGCCCCGAACACTGAAGCTTTCTTT	CASSSSGAPNTEAFF
TRBV20-1	-	TRBD2	TRBJ2-7	TGCAGTGCTACTAGCGGATACTGGTCAGAGCAGTACTTC	CSATSGYWSEQYF
TRBV10-3	-	-	TRBJ2-7	TGTGCCACCCTTCGCGTAGGGCTGGGGGAGCAGTACTTC	CATLRVGLGEQYF
TRBV4-1	-	TRBD1	TRBJ2-7	TGCCCCAGCAGCCCAGGACAGGACCGAAAGTACTTC	CPSSPGQDRKYF
TRBV20-1	few	TRBD2	TRBJ2-1	TGCAGTGCTAGACCGAGGACTAGCGGGAGGGATGAGCAGTTCTTC	CSARPRTSGRDEQFF
TRBV28	few	TRBD2	TRBJ2-2	TGTGCCAGCAGTCCCGGACTAGCGGGAGTGGACACCGGGGAGCTGTTTTTT	CASSPGLAGVDTGELFF